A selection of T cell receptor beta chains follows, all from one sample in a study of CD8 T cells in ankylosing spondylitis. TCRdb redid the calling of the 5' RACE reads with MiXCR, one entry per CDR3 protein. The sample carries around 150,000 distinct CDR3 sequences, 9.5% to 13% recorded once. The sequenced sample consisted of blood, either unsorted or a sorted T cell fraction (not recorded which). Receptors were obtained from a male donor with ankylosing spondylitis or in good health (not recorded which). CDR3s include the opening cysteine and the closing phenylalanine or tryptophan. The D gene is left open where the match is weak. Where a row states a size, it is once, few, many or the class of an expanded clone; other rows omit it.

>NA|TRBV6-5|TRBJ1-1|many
CASSYSIATNTEAFF
TGTGCCAGCAGTTACTCGATCGCCACGAACACTGAAGCTTTCTTT
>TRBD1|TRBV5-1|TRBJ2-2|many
CASSSEAGGTGELFF
TGCGCCAGCAGCTCCGAGGCAGGGGGCACCGGGGAGCTGTTTTTT
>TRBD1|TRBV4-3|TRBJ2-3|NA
CASSQTLLGTGSTGTQYF
TGCGCCAGCAGCCAGACTCTTTTGGGGACAGGGAGTACAGGTACGCAGTATTTT
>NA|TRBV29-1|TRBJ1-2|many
CSVEFRSSNYGYTF
TGCAGCGTTGAATTCAGATCTTCTAACTATGGCTACACCTTC
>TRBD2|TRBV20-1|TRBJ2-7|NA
CSAEGLAGVGFYEQYF
TGCAGTGCTGAAGGACTAGCGGGAGTCGGTTTTTACGAGCAGTACTTC
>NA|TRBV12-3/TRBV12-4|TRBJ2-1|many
CASRTQERHNEQFF
TGTGCCAGCAGGACACAGGAGAGGCACAATGAGCAGTTCTTC
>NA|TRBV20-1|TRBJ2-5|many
CSARQFNKGQETQYF
TGCAGTGCTAGGCAATTCAACAAGGGACAAGAGACCCAGTACTTC
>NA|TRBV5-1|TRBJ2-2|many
CASSLHGAGNTGELFF
TGCGCCAGCAGCTTGCACGGGGCAGGGAACACCGGGGAGCTGTTTTTT
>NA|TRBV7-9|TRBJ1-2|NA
CASSLNIYGYTF
TGTGCCAGCAGCTTAAATATCTATGGCTACACCTTC
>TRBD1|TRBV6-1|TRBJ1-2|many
CASSPPGQGGYTF
TGTGCCAGCAGCCCTCCGGGACAGGGAGGCTACACCTTC
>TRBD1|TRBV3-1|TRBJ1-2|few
CASSSGTGILNYGYTF
TGTGCCAGCAGCTCCGGGACAGGGATACTCAACTATGGCTACACCTTC